The following is a T cell receptor beta chain sequence with its context. Its matching antigen is unknown. Trimming removed 5 bases at V and 7 bases at J, with 27 bases between. This CDR3 is built from 18 residues. The sample's time point: persistent/refractory GD, antithyroid drugs over 5 years with positive TRAb. Extracted RNA from PBMCs served as the source of the TCR library. The diagnosis of Graves' disease used American Thyroid Association guidelines. The sample originates from a study of regulatory T cells in long-lasting Graves disease. The wider study: With positive TSH receptor antibodies and over 5 years of antithyroid drugs, Graves' disease was considered persistent.

To make TCR beta libraries, researchers used iRepertoire HTBI primers and Arm-PCR of CDR3 regions. Original data processing: Sample data revealed some 58 TRBV and over twelve TRBJ segments. TCRdb itself ran the multiplex PCR reads through MiXCR, one entry per CDR3 protein. The V and J calls were not made by the authors but by TCRdb's processing. The sample contains about 660,000 distinct CDR3 sequences, around 30% of which appear only once. Study findings and constraints: Newly diagnosed patients had higher TCR diversity than persistent Graves' patients did.

The receptor comes from a female donor with Graves disease. The rearrangement uses TRBV12-3 or TRBV12-4 and TRBJ1-5; no definite D call. The sequences come from peripheral blood mononuclear cells (PBMCs), collected when the disease was refractory, from a patient treated with antithyroid drugs. The CDR3 nucleotides read TGTGCCAGCAGTCCCATGTGGGCTTGGGGATTCGGTAGACAGCCCCAGCATTTT. Translation gives CASSPMWAWGFGRQPQHF.